The next 25 T cell receptor beta chains were all read from a single sample in a study of cytomegalovirus exposure and HLA in healthy donors. Primers included in the PCR were 60 Vbeta and 13 Jbeta primers. TCRdb's copy holds only in-frame clones and misses some; the assay was immunoSEQ multiplex PCR. The sample contains fewer than 140,000 clones, 71% of which appear only once. The sample was PBMCs. The receptors were sampled from a female donor in good health and CMV-seronegative.

The rearrangement joins TRBV5-1 to TRBJ2-5; 8 positions match TRBD1. CDR1 is SGHRS, CDR2 YFSETQ, per germline. V lost 3 bases, J lost 4 bases, and 8 bases stayed unmatched. This CDR3 is built from 15 residues. CDR3 coding DNA: TGCGCCAGCAGCTCTCAGGGGGCCGAAGGAGAGACCCAGTACTTC. Its protein product is CASSSQGAEGETQYF.

DNA of the CDR3: TGTGCCAGCTCACCATCGACAGGGTCCAGGGTAGCGGGAGGGCCGGGCTCCTACAATGAGCAGTTCTTC. It codes for CASSPSTGSRVAGGPGSYNEQFF. The V and J genes are TRBV18 and TRBJ2-1; TRBD2 agrees at 11 bases. CDR1 and CDR2 from the germline V gene are KGHSH and LQKENI. The CDR3 loop spans 23 amino acids. Trimming removed 2 bases from V and 0 bases from J; junction bases left unmatched: 21.

This clone has only a few counts. This chain joins TRBV5-5 and TRBJ2-1; 8 nucleotides align to TRBD2. V lost 0 bases, J lost 7 bases, and 9 bases stayed unmatched. The CDR3 is made up of 16 amino acids. In germline, CDR1 is SGHKS, CDR2 YYEKEE (reference sequence). The CDR3 region is CASSLVPSGPQNEQFF. CDR3 DNA: TGTGCCAGCAGCTTGGTTCCTAGCGGGCCCCAGAATGAGCAGTTCTTC.

In this sample, this clone turned up a few times. This rearrangement joins TRBV6-1 to TRBJ1-2, with no clear D. This CDR3 comprises 13 residues. Germline-derived CDR1 and CDR2 are MNHNS and SASEGT. V lost 3 bases and J 2 bases, leaving 7 bases between the germline ends. CDR3 in amino acids: CASSELQNYGYTF. CDR3 coding DNA: TGTGCCAGCAGTGAGTTGCAGAACTATGGCTACACCTTC.

The chain couples TRBV11-1 to TRBJ2-2; TRBD2 aligns across 8 bases. The germline CDR1 and CDR2 sequences are SGHAT and FQDESV (reference sequence). V shed 3 bases, J shed 5 bases, and the junction held 11 bases outside the gene matches. This CDR3 is 17 amino acids long. The CDR3 region has the DNA TGTGCCAGCAGCTTTTTAGCGGGACGTATGTCTACCGGGGAGCTGTTTTTT. Translation gives CASSFLAGRMSTGELFF.

This clone was seen more than once but under ten times. This CDR3 reads CASSLPYRGIHVVNTEAFF. Here the CDR3 DNA reads TGTGCCAGCAGTTTACCTTATAGGGGGATCCATGTGGTGAACACTGAAGCTTTCTTT. This chain connects TRBV28 to TRBJ1-1; maybe TRBD1 (6 bases). V was trimmed by 2 bases and J by 0 bases, leaving 22 bases between them. Germline V gives CDR1 MDHEN, CDR2 SYDVKM. The CDR3 runs 19 residues.

The chain recombines TRBV30 with TRBJ2-7; D is unresolved. Germline V CDR1 and CDR2: GTSNPN, SVGIG (reference sequence). The CDR3 is 14 residues long. V was clipped by 8 bases and J by 0 bases, with 17 bases between them. The CDR3 bases are TGTGCCATGGTGAAGTCCGAGGTCTCCTACGAGCAGTACTTC. It encodes CAMVKSEVSYEQYF. Based on the CDR3 plus reference TRBV30 and TRBJ2-7, the full variable domain is SQTIHQWPATLVQPVGSPLSLECTVEGTSNPNLYWYRQAAGRGLQLLFYSVGIGQISSEVPQNLSASRPQDRQFILSSKKLLLSDSGFYLCAMVKSEVSYEQYFGPGTRLTVT.

This clone was detected a few times. The chain links TRBV11-2 to TRBJ2-7, with TRBD2 identical over 11 bases. The CDR3 has 15 amino acids. CDR1 is SGHAT, CDR2 FQNNGV, per germline. With V trimmed by 4 bases and J by 4 bases, 6 bases remained unmatched. The CDR3 DNA follows: TGTGCCAGCAGCTCGACTAGCGGGAAAACTTACGAGCAGTACTTC. Translating gives CASSSTSGKTYEQYF.

The rearrangement links TRBV7-6 to TRBJ2-3; 7 nucleotides match TRBD2. CDR1 SGHVS and CDR2 FNYEAQ come from the germline V gene. The V gene end was trimmed by 5 bases and the J gene end by 1 base; junction bases not matched to a gene: 6. This CDR3 contains 15 residues. The CDR3 loop is CASSPLSGRTDTQYF. DNA for the CDR3: TGTGCCAGCAGCCCCCTTAGCGGGCGCACAGATACGCAGTATTTT. Variable domain in full (rest from reference TRBV7-6 and TRBJ2-3): GAGVSQSPRYKVTKRGQDVALRCDPISGHVSLYWYRQALGQGPEFLTYFNYEAQQDKSGLPNDRFSAERPEGSISTLTIQRTEQRDSAMYRCASSPLSGRTDTQYFGPGTRLTVL.

The gene calls are TRBV7-2 and TRBJ2-3, with D possibly being TRBD2 (6 bases). Looked up from germline, CDR1 is SGHTA and CDR2 is FQGNSA. The CDR3 consists of 14 residues. V was clipped by 5 bases and J by 8 bases, with 17 bases between them. CDR3 sequence: CASSKEGAASTQYF. The DNA of the CDR3 is TGTGCCAGCAGCAAGGAGGGCGCCGCGAGTACGCAGTATTTT.

The chain links TRBV10-3 to TRBJ2-4; maybe TRBD2 (7 bases). Germline V CDR1 and CDR2: ENHRY, SYGVKD. The CDR3 runs to 16 residues. The V end was cut by 6 bases, the J end by 4 bases, with 19 bases between. CDR3 DNA: TGTGCCATCAGCGCCCCTAGCGGAGGGGGAAAAAACATTCAGTACTTC. The encoded protein is CAISAPSGGGKNIQYF.

The J gene is TRBJ2-1, the V gene TRBV14, with TRBD1 matching over 10 bases. There are 14 residues in the CDR3. CDR1 SGHDN and CDR2 FVKESK come from the germline V gene. Trimming took 4 bases from V and 8 from J; bases not matched to a gene: 5. The DNA for the CDR3 is TGTGCCAGCAGCCCAGGACAGGGGGGGTATGAGCAGTTCTTC. Translated, it gives CASSPGQGGYEQFF.

The CDR3 DNA reads as TGTGCCAGCAGTTATAGCGGCCCCAGCTCCTACAATGAGCAGTTCTTC. Residues: CASSYSGPSSYNEQFF. The chain joins TRBV6-5 to TRBJ2-1; a possible D gene is TRBD2 (6 bases). The V end was cut by 3 bases, the J end by 0 bases, with 12 bases between. The CDR3 spans 16 residues. Germline assignment: CDR1 MNHEY and CDR2 SVGAGI.

The genes are TRBV27 and TRBJ2-7, with TRBD2 identical over 13 bases. Per the germline V gene, CDR1 is MNHEY and CDR2 is SMNVEV (reference sequence). The CDR3 is made up of 14 amino acids. After removal of 4 bases from V and 7 bases from J, the junction contained 4 bases not matched to a gene. The CDR3 DNA sequence: TGTGCCAGCAGTTCCGGGACTAGCGGGGTAGAGCAGTACTTC. Its translation is CASSSGTSGVEQYF.

The chain is built from TRBV7-9 and TRBJ2-1; D perhaps matches TRBD2 (6 bases). CDR3 length equals 15 residues. Germline loops: CDR1 SEHNR, CDR2 FQNEAQ (reference sequence). With 1 base removed from V and 6 bases from J, the gap between germline ends came to 13 bases. The CDR3 coding sequence is TGTGCCAGCAGCTTAGGGGAGTGGCGGGGCAATGAGCAGTTCTTC. Residues: CASSLGEWRGNEQFF.

The V and J genes are TRBV5-6 and TRBJ2-1, with 7 bases identical to TRBD1. Germline V gives CDR1 SGHDT, CDR2 YYEEEE. Unmatched junction bases numbered 6, after V lost 4 bases and J lost 2 bases. This CDR3 comprises 15 residues. CDR3 coding DNA: TGTGCCAGCAGCCGGGGACAGAAAACCTACAATGAGCAGTTCTTC. Its protein is CASSRGQKTYNEQFF.

This clone was observed a single time. The chain has TRBV19 and TRBJ2-6, with 10 bases matching TRBD1. This CDR3 is built from 17 residues. Germline CDR1 reads LNHDA; CDR2 reads SQIVND (reference sequence). J was trimmed by 4 bases and V by 7 bases; bases with no gene match: 10. In DNA, the CDR3 is TGTGCCAGTACTAAGTGGGGACAGGGGCTAGGGGCCAACGTCCTGACTTTC. Residues: CASTKWGQGLGANVLTF.

The rearrangement links TRBV11-3 to TRBJ2-1, with 12 bases aligning to TRBD1. V shed 6 bases and J 15 bases; nucleotides not matched to a gene: 3. CDR3 length: 11 amino acids. Germline V gene data show CDR1 as SGHNT and CDR2 as YENEEA. The DNA of the CDR3 is TGTGCCAGCAGTCGGGACAGGGGGCTGTTCTTC. Translated: CASSRDRGLFF.

The J gene is TRBJ2-3, the V gene TRBV30, with 11 bases lining up with TRBD1. The CDR3 consists of 17 residues. V lost 0 bases and J lost 1; bases outside the gene matches: 6. Germline CDR1 GTSNPN, CDR2 SVGIG (reference sequence). The CDR3 here is CAWSVRTGGDGTDTQYF. The CDR3 nucleotides read TGTGCCTGGAGTGTACGGACAGGGGGCGACGGCACAGATACGCAGTATTTT.

The V call is TRBV6-5, the J call TRBJ2-7; D is perhaps TRBD2 (5 bases). Trimming removed 2 bases from V and 4 bases from J, with 15 bases in between. Germline V gives CDR1 MNHEY, CDR2 SVGAGI. The CDR3 sequence is 15 residues long. For the CDR3, the DNA is TGTGCCAGCAGTTACAGGGCCAGAGGGCTTTACGAGCAGTACTTC. Translating it yields CASSYRARGLYEQYF.

V is TRBV6-1 and J is TRBJ2-3; 8 bases agree with TRBD2. With V trimmed by 0 bases and J by 1 base, 3 bases remained unmatched. Germline V gene data show CDR1 as MNHNS and CDR2 as SASEGT. This CDR3 has 16 residues. In DNA form, the CDR3 reads TGTGCCAGCAGTGAAGCGCTCGGGAGGGGCACAGATACGCAGTATTTT. Its protein is CASSEALGRGTDTQYF.

This CDR3 is CASSFPDRAPEAFF. DNA of the CDR3: TGTGCCAGCAGCTTTCCGGACAGGGCCCCTGAAGCTTTCTTT. The rearrangement links TRBV5-4 to TRBJ1-1, with 8 bases lining up with TRBD1. V shed 2 bases, J shed 6 bases, and the junction held 6 bases outside the gene matches. The germline gives CDR1 SGHNT, CDR2 YYREEE (reference sequence). The CDR3 extends over 14 amino acids. Supplemented by reference TRBV5-4 and TRBJ1-1, the full variable domain reads ETGVTQSPTHLIKTRGQQVTLRCSSQSGHNTVSWYQQALGQGPQFIFQYYREEENGRGNFPPRFSGLQFPNYSSELNVNALELDDSALYLCASSFPDRAPEAFFGQGTRLTVV.

The chain links TRBV29-1 to TRBJ2-5, with a tentative D call TRBD1 (7 bases). Germline CDR1 SQVTM, CDR2 ANQGSEA. With 6 bases removed from V and 4 bases from J, the gap between germline ends came to 21 bases. The CDR3 spans 15 residues. The CDR3, as DNA: TGCAGCGTGACTCCCCCGACAGGGAGGAGAGAGACCCAGTACTTC. Protein product: CSVTPPTGRRETQYF.

This clone has just a few counts. The chain joins TRBV27 to TRBJ2-1; 8 bases are a match to TRBD1. CDR3 length: 15 residues. Germline CDR1 MNHEY, CDR2 SMNVEV (reference sequence). V was clipped by 7 bases and J by 6 bases; unmatched bases: 11. The CDR3 nucleotides read TGTGCCAGCACCACCCGGGGGACAGGAGGCAATGAGCAGTTCTTC. Protein product: CASTTRGTGGNEQFF.

This chain uses TRBV5-5 with TRBJ2-1, with TRBD1 matching 10 bases. The CDR3 consists of 15 residues. Germline V gene lookup returns CDR1 SGHKS and CDR2 YYEKEE (reference sequence). V shed 4 bases and J 5 bases; nucleotides not matched to a gene: 6. CDR3 residues: CASSPGTGVNNEQFF. The CDR3 region has the DNA TGTGCCAGCAGCCCCGGGACAGGGGTGAACAATGAGCAGTTCTTC.